This T cell receptor beta chain was sequenced in a study of cytomegalovirus exposure and HLA in healthy donors. Study results and limitations: Apparent HLA restriction characterized most CMV-associated TCR beta chains in a later analysis. Confirmation in vitro established that a few CMV-associated chains were specific for CMV antigens.

The PCR used 60 Vbeta and 13 Jbeta primers. Sequencing was performed with immunoSEQ multiplex PCR; in TCRdb, only in-frame clones are kept and a portion is missing. Altogether roughly 100,000 clones are present, approximately 16% being singletons, with the ten largest covering around 0.9%. In regard to this clone: Its antigen is not known.

CDR3 size: 15 residues. Germline V gene sequence: CDR1 SGHRS, CDR2 YFSETQ. V gave up 4 bases and J gave up 3 bases; unmatched junction bases: 9. The V and J genes are TRBV5-1 and TRBJ1-1; TRBD1 matches 7 bases. This TCR came from a female donor in good health and CMV-seronegative. The material sequenced was PBMCs. This CDR3 reads CASSPGTAHDTEAFF. The CDR3 DNA sequence: TGCGCCAGCAGCCCTGGGACAGCCCATGACACTGAAGCTTTCTTT.